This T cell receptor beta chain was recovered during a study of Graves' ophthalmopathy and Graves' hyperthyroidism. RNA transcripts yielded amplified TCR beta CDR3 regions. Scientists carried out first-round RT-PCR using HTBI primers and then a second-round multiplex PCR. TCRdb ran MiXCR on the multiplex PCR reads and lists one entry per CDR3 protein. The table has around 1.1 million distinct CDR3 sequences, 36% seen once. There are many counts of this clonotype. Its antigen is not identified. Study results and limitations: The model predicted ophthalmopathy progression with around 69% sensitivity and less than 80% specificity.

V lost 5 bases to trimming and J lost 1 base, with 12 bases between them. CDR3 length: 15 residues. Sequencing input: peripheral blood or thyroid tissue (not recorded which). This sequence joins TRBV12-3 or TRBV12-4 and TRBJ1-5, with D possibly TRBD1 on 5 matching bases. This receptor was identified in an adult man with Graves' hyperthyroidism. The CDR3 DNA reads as TGTGCCAGCAGTCTGTCCCGGGGGAGCAATCAGCCCCAGCATTTT. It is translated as CASSLSRGSNQPQHF.